This TCR beta chain is drawn from a study of beta chain features in type 1 diabetes. Study-wide results and limits: Shorter TCRB CDR3s, moderately but significantly so, were found in Type 1 diabetes patients in all four CD4+ subsets. The study found fewer insertions and more deletions at VDJ junctions in type 1 diabetes patients. It was among patients, rather than healthy donors, that naive, central memory and Treg TCRB repertoires appeared more similar.

At least ten counts were recorded for this clone. The antigen is undetermined. CD45RO/CCR7/CD25/CD127/CD95/CD27 staining was used to isolate CD4+ naive, central memory, regulatory and stem cell-like memory cells by sorting. V was clipped by 1 base and J by 1 base, with 8 bases between them. This CDR3 has 14 residues. Germline V gives CDR1 SGHDT, CDR2 YYEEEE. cDNA synthesis used the whole RNA isolate, giving expressed TCRB sequences. Sequencing was performed with immunoSEQ multiplex PCR; in TCRdb, only in-frame clones are kept and a portion is missing. The table records 330,000 or so clones, roughly 15% of them present only once.

The source of this sequence is a young man in good health. Sequencing used central memory CD4+ T cells from blood. V usage is TRBV5-6 and J usage is TRBJ1-1, with D maybe TRBD1 (6 bases). The CDR3 region has the DNA TGTGCCAGCAGCTTGACAGGGCCGAACACTGAAGCTTTCTTT. As protein: CASSLTGPNTEAFF.